This T cell receptor (beta chain) came from a study of human T cells and chemical hapten exposure (dated by TCRdb to about 2021). Describing the broader study: For sensitization, 2% DPC in acetone was applied to a 2 cm by 2 cm area of upper inner arm skin. Patients additionally received weekly therapeutic DPC doses to the scalp throughout the roughly 25-week study period. Patch testing was done on the upper back using Finn chambers containing 0.01% DPC, and results were scored after 6 days according to International Contact Dermatitis Research Group standards. The mostly female patient cohort included alopecia areata with under or over 50% scalp involvement, alopecia totalis and alopecia universalis. Libraries were pooled for sequencing, and per-sample TCR yields varied mainly because of small differences in library volumes within the pool. This study followed changes in the peripheral blood TCR repertoire in vivo during primary and secondary sensitization of alopecia patients to the hapten diphenylcyclopropenone (DPC). Patient blood was sampled pre-sensitization (week 0) and at 2, 6 and about 24 weeks after DPC sensitization. Twenty-nine alopecia patients provided blood for TCR sequencing at one to four time points (pre-sensitization, 2, 6 and 24 weeks).

Library preparation employed RACE. The instrument given in TCRdb is NextSeq 500. During library preparation, unique molecular identifiers were attached to individual cDNA molecules so that TCRs could be counted in a quantitative, reproducible way. Both TCR alpha and TCR beta chains were sequenced from each blood RNA sample. Processing in the source paper ran as follows. A median of around 100,000 TCRs per sample was observed, with a range of about 20,000 to 750,000. The Decombinator software suite was used to annotate the V, J and CDR3 of the TCR reads. For PS versus PT1 abundance plots, all samples were subsampled to the same number of TCRs (28,000). Expanded TCRs were defined as absent before sensitization and observed at least eight times at the 2-week time point. TCRdb applied fastp at Q25 and MiXCR to the public reads, then kept only in-frame beta chains. Rows matching on CDR3 protein sequence are summarized as one entry with the most common DNA and genes. These V and J calls originate from TCRdb's pipeline instead of the authors' own analysis. This sample holds more than 55,000 distinct CDR3 sequences; about 9.1% were observed only once. 3.3% of the sample is in the top ten clones.

From a lookup of the germline V gene, CDR1 and CDR2 are KGHSH and LQKENI. V ends up 3 bases short and J 2 bases short, with an unmatched junction base count of 2. The CDR3 numbers 16 residues from cysteine through phenylalanine. Kept here is only the CDR3 DNA, which spans 48 bases and is read in frame from base 1. For this clonotype: No antigen is known for it. No base qualities exist here, and no much larger clone lies one base off it.

Summary of the overall study and its limitations: DPC sensitization did not change the number of TCRs with a frequency above 1 in 1000, and there was no evidence of changes in global repertoire structure. Because all patients had alopecia, a presumed autoimmune disease, the immune response of the patients might differ from that of healthy individuals. After repeated subsampling, changes were observed in the strength of the expansion versus patch-test correlation and in the threshold at which the correlation became significant. Expanded TCRs formed significantly more large CDR3 similarity clusters than pre-sensitization or healthy control sets, consistent with antigen-driven responses. The number of PT1 expanded TCRs positively correlated with patch test score, significant at thresholds 8, 16 and 32 but not 4.

What the time point label conveys for this sample: patch test 1, 2 weeks after DPC sensitization. The intended sense of this specimen's treatment or condition label: therapeutic diphenylcyclopropenone sensitization with weekly scalp DPC. At every patch-test visit, the blood draw took place before the patch test was put on. Patients were considered eligible if aged 18 to 70, diagnosed with alopecia and deemed suitable for DPC therapy, and patients were excluded if pregnant. Total RNA was extracted from unfractionated whole blood that had been collected in Tempus Blood RNA tubes. The sequences come from whole blood, collected in connection with sensitization to the hapten diphenylcyclopropenone (DPC). The sequence was obtained from a woman in her forties with alopecia areata. Some clones in this sample may be carry-over from other donors' samples. The sequence links TRBV18 to TRBJ2-7, with 15 bases matching TRBD2. The CDR3 amino acid sequence is: CASSPGLAGGTYEQYF. The base sequence is TGTGCCAGCTCACCGGGACTAGCGGGGGGTACCTACGAGCAGTACTTC.